This entry features one TCR beta chain sequence. This record comes from a study of identical twins. This CDR3 spans 14 amino acids. Deletions cut 10 bases from V and 6 bases from J, with 16 bases between. CDR1 LNHDA and CDR2 SQIVND come from the germline V gene (reference sequence). Via MiXCR, TCRdb re-called the 5' RACE reads, giving one row per CDR3 protein. This sample has 600,000 to 850,000 distinct CDR3 sequences; 15% to 20% occur once, and the top ten carry around 13%. Another study also made use of these data, one on T cells expressing NK-cell markers.

The chain couples TRBV19 to TRBJ1-6; tentative D call: TRBD1 (5 bases). This TCR was recovered from a woman between 18 and 29 years old in good health. The sequencing input was PBMCs. CDR3 in amino acids: CATSSGILNSPLHF. The CDR3 coding sequence is TGTGCCACCTCGTCAGGGATTCTTAATTCACCCCTCCACTTT.